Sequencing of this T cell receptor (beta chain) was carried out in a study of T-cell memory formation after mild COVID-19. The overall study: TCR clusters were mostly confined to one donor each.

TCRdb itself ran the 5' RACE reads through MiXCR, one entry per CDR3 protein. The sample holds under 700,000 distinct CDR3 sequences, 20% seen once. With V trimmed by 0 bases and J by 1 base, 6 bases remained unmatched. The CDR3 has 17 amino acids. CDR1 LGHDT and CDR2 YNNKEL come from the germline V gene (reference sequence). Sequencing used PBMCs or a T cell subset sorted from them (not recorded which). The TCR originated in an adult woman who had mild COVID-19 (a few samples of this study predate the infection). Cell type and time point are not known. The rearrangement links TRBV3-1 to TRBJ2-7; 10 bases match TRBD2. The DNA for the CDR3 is TGTGCCAGCAGCCAAGAAAATCTAGCGGGAGCTTCCTACGAGCAGTACTTC. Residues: CASSQENLAGASYEQYF.